Shown below are 18 T cell receptor beta chains from a single sample sequenced in a study of patients and donors after allogeneic stem cell transplantation. TCRdb recomputed calls from the RT-PCR reads with MiXCR, one row per CDR3 protein. The sample carries approximately 430,000 distinct CDR3 sequences, roughly 16% recorded once. Sample: blood, either unsorted or a sorted T cell fraction (not recorded which). These receptors came from a human donor who was either an allogeneic HSCT recipient or a stem cell or donor lymphocyte infusion donor (not recorded which). It is not recorded whose cells these are; they may come from a transplant donor.

The genes are TRBV7-6 and TRBJ2-5; TRBD1 might be the D (6 bases). The CDR3 runs 14 residues. Germline V CDR1 and CDR2: SGHVS, FNYEAQ. V was cut by 3 bases and J by 2 bases, with 10 bases left in between. For the CDR3, the DNA is TGTGCCAGCAGCTTCCCCACAGGGCAAGAGACCCAGTACTTC. This gives the protein CASSFPTGQETQYF.

At least ten counts were recorded for this clonotype. This chain links TRBV12-3 or TRBV12-4 with TRBJ2-2; 9 bases are a match to TRBD2. Trimming cost V 3 bases and J 0 bases; bases outside gene matches: 5. This CDR3 is 17 amino acids long. CDR3 in DNA: TGTGCCAGCAGTTTCTTGGCTAGCGGGACGAACACCGGGGAGCTGTTTTTT. This sequence encodes CASSFLASGTNTGELFF.

This clonotype has at least ten counts. This rearrangement joins TRBV5-1 to TRBJ2-7; 11 positions agree with TRBD1. Per the germline V gene, CDR1 is SGHRS and CDR2 is YFSETQ. The CDR3 totals 14 residues. The V segment lost 3 bases and the J segment 5 bases; nucleotides outside the gene matches: 4. Written as DNA, the CDR3 is TGCGCCAGCAGCTCCCGGGACAGGGGGAACGAGCAGTACTTC. Protein sequence: CASSSRDRGNEQYF.

The rearrangement uses TRBV7-2 and TRBJ2-7, with unresolved D. In germline, CDR1 is SGHTA, CDR2 FQGNSA. The CDR3 has 15 amino acids. The V end was cut by 5 bases, the J end by 4 bases, with 18 bases between. The CDR3 region is CASSVLPLVVYEQYF. The CDR3 bases are TGTGCCAGCAGCGTCCTGCCCCTAGTAGTGTACGAGCAGTACTTC.

Only a few counts were recorded for this clonotype. The V and J genes are TRBV6-5 and TRBJ2-1; D not certain. V lost 4 bases and J lost 9, with 10 bases in between. Germline assignment: CDR1 MNHEY and CDR2 SVGAGI. The CDR3 spans 12 residues. This CDR3 reads CASSSPRGEQFF. For the CDR3, the DNA is TGTGCCAGCAGTTCCCCGCGTGGTGAGCAGTTCTTC.

V is TRBV20-1 and J is TRBJ2-7; 7 nucleotides agree with TRBD2. CDR1 DFQATT and CDR2 SNEGSKA come from the germline V gene (reference sequence). The trim removed 5 bases at V and 5 bases at J, leaving 15 bases unmatched. The CDR3 covers 15 residues. CDR3: CSAGGGSPTQHEQYF. The CDR3 DNA reads as TGCAGTGCTGGGGGGGGGAGCCCCACTCAGCACGAGCAGTACTTC.

The chain joins TRBV9 to TRBJ2-1, with 9 positions matching TRBD2. J lost 1 base, V lost 1 base, and 6 bases had no gene match. The germline V gene has CDR1 SGDLS and CDR2 YYNGEE. CDR3 length: 17 amino acids. The CDR3 is CASSVTAGGLSYNEQFF. The DNA of the CDR3 is TGTGCCAGCAGCGTAACAGCGGGGGGTCTTTCCTACAATGAGCAGTTCTTC.

This clonotype was counted only a few times. CDR3 DNA sequence: TGTGCCAGCAGTGGCGCGGGGCATGAGCAGTTCTTC. This codes for CASSGAGHEQFF. V and J are TRBV6-1 and TRBJ2-1; TRBD2 is a possible D gene (6 bases). Between the trimmed V and J ends, which lost 4 bases and 8 bases, there was a span of 9 bases. CDR3 size: 12 residues. CDR1 and CDR2 (germline): MNHNS, SASEGT.

The chain is built from TRBV18 and TRBJ1-1; D is uncertain. V lost 4 bases and J lost 1, with 10 bases in between. This CDR3 region has 14 residues. In germline, CDR1 is KGHSH, CDR2 LQKENI. CDR3: CASSLLLTNTEAFF. For the CDR3, the DNA is TGTGCCAGCTCACTCTTACTGACGAACACTGAAGCTTTCTTT.

This clonotype was detected many times. The chain joins TRBV12-3 or TRBV12-4 to TRBJ1-5; a weak D match, TRBD1 (6 bases). The length of the CDR3 is 15 residues. V was shortened by 4 bases and J by 7 bases, with 17 bases between the two germline ends. In DNA form, the CDR3 reads TGTGCCAGCAGTTCCCTGGACAGCGGGTTACAGCCCCAGCATTTT. This gives the protein CASSSLDSGLQPQHF.

This rearrangement joins TRBV27 to TRBJ2-1; 7 bases match TRBD1. Germline CDR1 and CDR2: MNHEY and SMNVEV (reference sequence). The CDR3 spans 15 residues. V was pared by 5 bases and J by 6 bases, with 10 bases of the junction left unmatched. The CDR3 DNA reads TGTGCCAGCAGTCAAACAGGGGACCCTTTCAATGAGCAGTTCTTC. This encodes CASSQTGDPFNEQFF.

This CDR3 is CASSLRGYRTTDTQYF. The CDR3 DNA is TGTGCCAGCAGCTTGAGGGGCTACAGGACCACAGATACGCAGTATTTT. This chain joins TRBV11-2 and TRBJ2-3; D is tentatively TRBD1 or TRBD2 (5 bases each). The germline V gene has CDR1 SGHAT and CDR2 FQNNGV. V shed 3 bases and J shed 2 bases, with 15 bases lying between them. This CDR3 is built from 16 residues.

This clonotype was counted only a few times. The rearrangement joins TRBV2 to TRBJ1-6; D perhaps matches TRBD1 (5 bases). The germline V gene has CDR1 SNHLY and CDR2 FYNNEI. Trimming removed 6 bases from V and 3 bases from J, with 6 bases in between. CDR3 length: 13 amino acids. The CDR3 is CASRQDYNSPLHF. The DNA for the CDR3 is TGTGCCAGCAGACAGGACTATAATTCACCCCTCCACTTT.

There are a few counts of this clonotype. The rearrangement uses TRBV2 and TRBJ1-2, with D perhaps TRBD1 (6 bases). V shed 1 base and J shed 8 bases, with 17 bases lying between them. This CDR3 contains 15 residues. The V gene's germline CDR1 is SNHLY and CDR2 FYNNEI. This CDR3 reads CASSEDTGAIFGYTF. The CDR3 DNA is TGTGCCAGCAGTGAAGATACGGGGGCGATCTTCGGCTACACCTTC.

This clonotype occurred a few times. V gene TRBV5-1 combines with J gene TRBJ2-1, with 10 bases aligning to TRBD1. CDR3 size: 16 residues. Germline CDR1 reads SGHRS; CDR2 reads YFSETQ. V gave up 4 bases and J gave up 3 bases; unmatched junction bases: 7. This CDR3 reads CASSVAGTGVYNEQFF. In DNA, the CDR3 is TGCGCCAGCAGCGTCGCCGGGACAGGGGTCTACAATGAGCAGTTCTTC.

The chain is built from TRBV20-1 and TRBJ2-3; tentative D call: TRBD1 (7 bases). V was pared by 5 bases and J by 1 base, with 16 bases between. Germline CDR1 and CDR2: DFQATT and SNEGSKA (reference sequence). CDR3 size: 15 residues. As DNA, the CDR3 is TGCAGTGCTTTTCCGGGGGACAGACGCACAGATACGCAGTATTTT. It is translated as CSAFPGDRRTDTQYF.

Comment on this clonotype: A much more abundant neighbour one base away suggests this may be a read error. J is TRBJ2-7 and V is TRBV4-1, with a possible D match to TRBD2 (6 bases). The germline gives CDR1 MGHRA, CDR2 YSYEKL. The CDR3 contains 13 residues. The CDR3, as DNA: TGCGCCAGCAGTTGGGGGGACTCCCACGAGCAGTACTTC. It encodes CASSWGDSHEQYF.

This clonotype was counted between two and nine times. The V call is TRBV7-9, the J call TRBJ1-2; D is perhaps TRBD1 (5 bases). The CDR3 totals 13 residues. V gave up 1 base and J gave up 7 bases, with 10 bases separating them. CDR1 and CDR2 (germline): SEHNR, FQNEAQ (reference sequence). The CDR3 region is CASSLDQGGGYTF. In DNA, the CDR3 is TGTGCCAGCAGCTTAGATCAGGGAGGTGGCTACACCTTC.